The present TCR beta chain was sequenced within a study of neurological immune-mediated disorders. This clonotype showed up many times. A 10-nucleotide random UMI tagged transcripts in template-switch 5'RACE cDNA synthesis. Every sequencing run produced over 160 million TCR-beta sequences that came from 15-18 subjects. One entry per CDR3 protein, called by TCRdb with MiXCR from the 5' RACE reads. The table lists over 65,000 distinct CDR3 sequences, about 9% of them singletons. The germline gives CDR1 SGHAT, CDR2 FQNNGV. This CDR3 region has 14 residues. The V segment lost 3 bases and the J segment 2 bases; nucleotides outside the gene matches: 1. In Maryland, USA, blood bank volunteers were the healthy controls. Unsorted libraries were generated from 2 million PBMCs held at -80 degrees C.

V gene TRBV11-2 combines with J gene TRBJ2-3, with 8 bases that match TRBD2. The sequence was obtained from a man aged 50 or older in good health. Sequencing used PBMCs. CDR3: CASSLTSATDTQYF. CDR3 nucleotide sequence: TGTGCCAGCAGCTTGACTAGCGCCACAGATACGCAGTATTTT. The complete variable domain, with remaining parts taken from reference TRBV11-2 and TRBJ2-3, reads EAGVAQSPRYKIIEKRQSVAFWCNPISGHATLYWYQQILGQGPKLLIQFQNNGVVDDSQLPKDRFSAERLKGVDSTLKIQPAKLEDSAVYLCASSLTSATDTQYFGPGTRLTVL.